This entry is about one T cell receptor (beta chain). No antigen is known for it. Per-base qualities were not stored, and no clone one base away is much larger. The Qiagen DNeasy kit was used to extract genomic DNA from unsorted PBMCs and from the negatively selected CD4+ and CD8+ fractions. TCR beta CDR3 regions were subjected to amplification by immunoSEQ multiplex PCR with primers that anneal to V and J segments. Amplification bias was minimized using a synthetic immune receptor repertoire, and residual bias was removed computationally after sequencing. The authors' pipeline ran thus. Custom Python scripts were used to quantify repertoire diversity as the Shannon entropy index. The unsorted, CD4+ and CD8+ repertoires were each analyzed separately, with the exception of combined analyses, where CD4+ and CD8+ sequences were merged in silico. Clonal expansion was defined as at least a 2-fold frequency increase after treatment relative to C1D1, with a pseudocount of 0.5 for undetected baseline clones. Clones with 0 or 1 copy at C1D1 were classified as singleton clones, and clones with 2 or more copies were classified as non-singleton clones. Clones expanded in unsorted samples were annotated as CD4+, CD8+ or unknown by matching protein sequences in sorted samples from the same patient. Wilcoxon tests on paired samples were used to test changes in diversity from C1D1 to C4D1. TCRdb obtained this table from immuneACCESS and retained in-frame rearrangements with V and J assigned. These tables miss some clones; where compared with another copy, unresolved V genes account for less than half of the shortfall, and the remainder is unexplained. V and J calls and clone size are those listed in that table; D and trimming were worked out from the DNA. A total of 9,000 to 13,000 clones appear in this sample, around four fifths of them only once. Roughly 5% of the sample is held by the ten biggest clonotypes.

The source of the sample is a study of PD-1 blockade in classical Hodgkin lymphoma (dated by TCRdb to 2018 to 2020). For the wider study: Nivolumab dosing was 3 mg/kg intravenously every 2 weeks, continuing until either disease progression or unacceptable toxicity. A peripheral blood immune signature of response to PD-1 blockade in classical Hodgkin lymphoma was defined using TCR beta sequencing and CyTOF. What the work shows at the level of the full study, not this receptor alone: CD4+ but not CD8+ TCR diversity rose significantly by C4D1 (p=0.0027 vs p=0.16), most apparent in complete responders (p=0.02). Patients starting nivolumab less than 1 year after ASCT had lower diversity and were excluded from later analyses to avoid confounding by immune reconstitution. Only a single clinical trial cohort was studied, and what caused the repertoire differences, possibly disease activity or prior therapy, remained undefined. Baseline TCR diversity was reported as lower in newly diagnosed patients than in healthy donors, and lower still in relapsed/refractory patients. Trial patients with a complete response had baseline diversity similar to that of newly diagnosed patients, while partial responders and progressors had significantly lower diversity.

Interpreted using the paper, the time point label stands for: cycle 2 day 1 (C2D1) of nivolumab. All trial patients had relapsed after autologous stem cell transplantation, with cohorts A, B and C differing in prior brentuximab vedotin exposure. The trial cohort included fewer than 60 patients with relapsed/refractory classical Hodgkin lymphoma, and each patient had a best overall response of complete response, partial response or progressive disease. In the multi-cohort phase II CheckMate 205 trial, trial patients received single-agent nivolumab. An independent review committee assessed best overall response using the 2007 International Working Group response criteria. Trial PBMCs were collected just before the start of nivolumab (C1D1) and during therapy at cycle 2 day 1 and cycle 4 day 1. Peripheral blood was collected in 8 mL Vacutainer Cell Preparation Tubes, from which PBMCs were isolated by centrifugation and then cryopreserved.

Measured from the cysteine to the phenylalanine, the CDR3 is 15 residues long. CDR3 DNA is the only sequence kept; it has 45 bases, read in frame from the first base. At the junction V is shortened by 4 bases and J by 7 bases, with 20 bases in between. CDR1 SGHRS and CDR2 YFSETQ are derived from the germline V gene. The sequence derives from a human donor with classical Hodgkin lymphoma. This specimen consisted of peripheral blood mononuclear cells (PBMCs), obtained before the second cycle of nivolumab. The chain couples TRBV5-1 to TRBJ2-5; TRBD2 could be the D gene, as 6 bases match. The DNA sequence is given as TGCGCCAGCAGCGCGGAGGGGAGTAGCCCGGGGACCCAGTACTTC. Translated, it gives CASSAEGSSPGTQYF.